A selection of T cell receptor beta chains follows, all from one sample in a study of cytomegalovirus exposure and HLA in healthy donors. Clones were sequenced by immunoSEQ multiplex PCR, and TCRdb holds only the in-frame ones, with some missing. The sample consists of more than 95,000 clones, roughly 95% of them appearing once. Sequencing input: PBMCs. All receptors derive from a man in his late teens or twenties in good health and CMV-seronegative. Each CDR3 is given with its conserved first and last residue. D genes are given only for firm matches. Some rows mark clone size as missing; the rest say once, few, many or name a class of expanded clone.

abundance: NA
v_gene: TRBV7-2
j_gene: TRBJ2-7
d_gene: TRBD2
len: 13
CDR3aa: CASSGTSRDEQYF
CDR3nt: TGTGCCAGTTCCGGGACTAGCCGCGACGAGCAGTACTTC

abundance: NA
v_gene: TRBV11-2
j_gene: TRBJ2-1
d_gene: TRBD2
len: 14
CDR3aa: CASSWTGTKNEQFF
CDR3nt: TGTGCCAGCAGCTGGACCGGGACTAAGAATGAGCAGTTCTTC

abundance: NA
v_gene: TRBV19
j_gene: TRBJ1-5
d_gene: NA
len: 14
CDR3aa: CASSQAGGNQPQHF
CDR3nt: TGTGCCAGTAGTCAGGCAGGGGGCAATCAGCCCCAGCATTTT

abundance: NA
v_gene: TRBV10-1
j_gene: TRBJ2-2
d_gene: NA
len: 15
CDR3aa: CASSPQGMRAGELFF
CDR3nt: TGCGCCAGCAGCCCACAGGGTATGAGGGCCGGGGAGCTGTTTTTT

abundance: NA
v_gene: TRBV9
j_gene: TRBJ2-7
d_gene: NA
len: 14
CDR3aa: CASSVDSRYYEQYF
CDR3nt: TGTGCCAGCAGCGTAGATAGCAGATACTACGAGCAGTACTTC

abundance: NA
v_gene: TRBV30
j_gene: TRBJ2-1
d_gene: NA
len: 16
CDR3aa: CAWTPQAAKSYNEQFF
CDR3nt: TGTGCCTGGACACCCCAAGCGGCTAAGTCCTACAATGAGCAGTTCTTC

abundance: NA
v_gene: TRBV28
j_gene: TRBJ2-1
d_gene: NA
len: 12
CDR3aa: CASTISGNEQFF
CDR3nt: TGTGCCAGCACCATTAGCGGCAATGAGCAGTTCTTC

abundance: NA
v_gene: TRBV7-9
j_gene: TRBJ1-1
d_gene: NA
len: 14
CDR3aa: CASSLDISGTEAFF
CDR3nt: TGTGCCAGCAGCTTAGATATTTCCGGGACTGAAGCTTTCTTT

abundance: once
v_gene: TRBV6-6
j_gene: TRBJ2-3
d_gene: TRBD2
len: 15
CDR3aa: CASIKLAGVPDTQYF
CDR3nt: TGTGCCAGCATCAAACTAGCGGGAGTGCCAGATACGCAGTATTTT

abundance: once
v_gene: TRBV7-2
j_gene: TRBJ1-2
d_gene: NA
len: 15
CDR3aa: CASSLEPGEHYGYTF
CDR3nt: TGTGCCAGCAGCTTAGAGCCAGGGGAACACTATGGCTACACCTTC

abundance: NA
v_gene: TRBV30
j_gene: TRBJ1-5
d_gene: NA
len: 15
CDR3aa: CAWALPGIEGQPQHF
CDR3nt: TGTGCCTGGGCCCTTCCCGGGATTGAAGGACAGCCCCAGCATTTT

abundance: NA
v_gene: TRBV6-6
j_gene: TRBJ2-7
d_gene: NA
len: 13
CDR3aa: CASRTGNSYEQYF
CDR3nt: TGTGCCAGCAGGACAGGAAACTCCTACGAGCAGTACTTC

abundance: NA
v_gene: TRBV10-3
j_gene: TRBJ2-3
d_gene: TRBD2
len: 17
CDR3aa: CAISETSAGGPTDTQYF
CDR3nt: TGTGCCATCAGTGAGACCTCAGCGGGAGGGCCCACAGATACGCAGTATTTT

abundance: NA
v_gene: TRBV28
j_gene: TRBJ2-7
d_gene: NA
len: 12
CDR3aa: CASSLSGYEQYF
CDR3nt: TGTGCCAGCAGTTTATCCGGGTACGAGCAGTACTTC

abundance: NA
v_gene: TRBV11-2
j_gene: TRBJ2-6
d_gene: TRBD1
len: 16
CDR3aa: CASSYEGASGANVLTF
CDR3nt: TGTGCCAGCAGCTACGAGGGGGCCTCTGGGGCCAACGTCCTGACTTTC

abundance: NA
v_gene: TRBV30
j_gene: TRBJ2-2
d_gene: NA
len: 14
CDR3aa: CAWGPGTSTGELFF
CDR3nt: TGTGCCTGGGGGCCCGGGACAAGCACCGGGGAGCTGTTTTTT

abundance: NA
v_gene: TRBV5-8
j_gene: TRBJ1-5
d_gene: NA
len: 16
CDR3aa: CASSWGRRWGNQPQHF
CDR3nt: TGTGCCAGCAGCTGGGGCCGGAGATGGGGCAATCAGCCCCAGCATTTT

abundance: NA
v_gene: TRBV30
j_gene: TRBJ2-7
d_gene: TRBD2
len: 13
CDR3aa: CAAGVGLNYEQYF
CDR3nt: TGTGCCGCGGGAGTTGGGTTAAATTACGAGCAGTACTTC

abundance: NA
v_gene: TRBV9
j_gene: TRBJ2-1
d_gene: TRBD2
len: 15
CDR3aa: CASSVGEGGHSEQFF
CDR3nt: TGTGCCAGCAGCGTAGGGGAGGGTGGGCACAGTGAGCAGTTCTTC

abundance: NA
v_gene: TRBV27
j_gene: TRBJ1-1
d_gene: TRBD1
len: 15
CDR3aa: CASSPGQVLNTEAFF
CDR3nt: TGTGCCAGCAGTCCGGGACAGGTTTTGAACACTGAAGCTTTCTTT

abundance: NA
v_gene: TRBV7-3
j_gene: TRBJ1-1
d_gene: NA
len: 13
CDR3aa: CASSLTKGAEAFF
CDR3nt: TGTGCCAGCAGCTTAACGAAGGGAGCTGAAGCTTTCTTT

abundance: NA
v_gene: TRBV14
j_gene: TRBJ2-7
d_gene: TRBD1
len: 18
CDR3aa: CASSQGGSGQGIFYEQYF
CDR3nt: TGTGCCAGCAGCCAAGGCGGTTCTGGACAGGGGATTTTCTACGAGCAGTACTTC

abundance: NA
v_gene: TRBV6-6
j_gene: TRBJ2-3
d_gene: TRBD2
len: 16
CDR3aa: CASSYSSGVSTDTQYF
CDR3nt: TGTGCCAGCAGTTACTCTAGCGGGGTTAGCACAGATACGCAGTATTTT

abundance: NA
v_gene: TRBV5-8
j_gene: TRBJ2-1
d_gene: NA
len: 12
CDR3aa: CASSLVEGSSFF
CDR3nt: TGTGCCAGCAGCTTGGTGGAGGGGAGCTCGTTCTTC

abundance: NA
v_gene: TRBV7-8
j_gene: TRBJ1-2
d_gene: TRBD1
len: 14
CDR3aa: CASSLVQGAEGYTF
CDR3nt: TGTGCCAGCAGCTTAGTTCAGGGGGCGGAGGGCTACACCTTC

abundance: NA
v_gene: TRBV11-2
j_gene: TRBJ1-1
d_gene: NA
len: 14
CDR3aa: CASSLVQGYTEAFF
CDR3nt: TGTGCCAGCAGCTTAGTTCAGGGATACACTGAAGCTTTCTTT

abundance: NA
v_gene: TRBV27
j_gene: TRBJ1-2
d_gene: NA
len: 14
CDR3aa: CASSRRDGSYGYTF
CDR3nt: TGTGCCAGCAGCCGGCGAGACGGGTCCTATGGCTACACCTTC

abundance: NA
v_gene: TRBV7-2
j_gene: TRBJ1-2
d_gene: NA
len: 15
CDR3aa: CASSLEGGEFGGYTF
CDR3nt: TGTGCCAGCAGCTTAGAGGGAGGGGAATTTGGGGGCTACACCTTC

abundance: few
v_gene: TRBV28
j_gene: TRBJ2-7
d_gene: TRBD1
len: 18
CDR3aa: CASRSILGDRGNFYEQYF
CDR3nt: TGTGCCAGCAGATCCATTTTAGGGGACAGGGGAAATTTTTACGAGCAGTACTTC